Presented here are 14 T cell receptor beta chains from one specimen sequenced in a study of technical replicates of blood from a handful of donors. Sequencing used immunoSEQ multiplex PCR; TCRdb keeps in-frame clones, though not all of them. The repertoire holds more than 70,000 clones, with about 93% as singletons. Sequencing was done on a sample of T cells isolated from PBMCs. These receptors came from a human donor in good health.

The chain uses TRBV11-3 and TRBJ2-5; D possibly corresponds to TRBD2 (7 bases). V was pared by 5 bases and J by 3 bases, with 22 bases between. CDR1 is SGHNT, CDR2 YENEEA, per germline. The CDR3 totals 17 residues. CDR3 protein: CASSNPGWGGAKETQYF. CDR3 in DNA: TGTGCCAGCAGCAACCCGGGTTGGGGGGGGGCGAAAGAGACCCAGTACTTC. Drawing the rest from reference TRBV11-3 and TRBJ2-5, the complete variable domain is EAGVVQSPRYKIIEKKQPVAFWCNPISGHNTLYWYLQNLGQGPELLIRYENEEAVDDSQLPKDRFSAERLKGVDSTLKIQPAELGDSAVYLCASSNPGWGGAKETQYFGPGTRLLVL.

The J gene is TRBJ2-7, the V gene TRBV10-3, with TRBD1 identical over 10 bases. The germline CDR1 and CDR2 sequences are ENHRY and SYGVKD. The CDR3 loop spans 17 amino acids. V dropped 2 bases and J dropped 6; count of bases not matched to a gene: 13. CDR3 nucleotide sequence: TGTGCCATCAGTGAGCATACCGGGACAGGGGACCTCCCCGAGCAGTACTTC. Amino acid sequence: CAISEHTGTGDLPEQYF.

The DNA for the CDR3 is TGTGCCAGCAGTGAGGCAGCGGGCCCGATTGGGAACACTGAAGCTTTCTTT. Translation gives CASSEAAGPIGNTEAFF. The chain couples TRBV6-1 to TRBJ1-1; D not resolved. Germline V gene sequence: CDR1 MNHNS, CDR2 SASEGT. V was clipped by 3 bases and J by 1 base, with 18 bases between them. The CDR3 has 17 amino acids.

This sequence joins TRBV4-1 and TRBJ2-3; TRBD2 aligns across 9 bases. The CDR3 is 12 residues long. V shed 3 bases and J 11 bases; nucleotides not matched to a gene: 3. Germline V CDR1 and CDR2: MGHRA, YSYEKL. In DNA form, the CDR3 reads TGCGCCAGCAGCCAGGCTAGCGGGAAGCAGTATTTT. Its translation: CASSQASGKQYF.

The V call is TRBV10-3, the J call TRBJ1-5; the D gene is possibly TRBD1 (6 bases). Germline loops: CDR1 ENHRY, CDR2 SYGVKD. The ends were cut back, 6 bases at V and 5 bases at J, with 14 bases in the middle. The CDR3 consists of 14 residues. The DNA of the CDR3 is TGTGCCATCAGATCCAACAGGGTAGATCAGCCCCAGCATTTT. As protein: CAIRSNRVDQPQHF.

The chain uses TRBV28 and TRBJ2-1, with D perhaps matching TRBD2 (6 bases). Germline V gene sequence: CDR1 MDHEN, CDR2 SYDVKM. The CDR3 consists of 16 residues. The germline V and J ends were trimmed by 2 bases and 5 bases, with 16 bases remaining between them. CDR3 nucleotides: TGTGCCAGCAGTTTAGGACCGGGACTCGGGGACAATGAGCAGTTCTTC. Translated, it gives CASSLGPGLGDNEQFF. Looking up the rest from reference TRBV28 and TRBJ2-1 gives the full variable domain: DVKVTQSSRYLVKRTGEKVFLECVQDMDHENMFWYRQDPGLGLRLIYFSYDVKMKEKGDIPEGYSVSREKKERFSLILESASTNQTSMYLCASSLGPGLGDNEQFFGPGTRLTVL.

The chain joins TRBV28 to TRBJ1-5; 7 nucleotides match TRBD1. The junction had 3 bases not matched to a gene; V was cut back by 6 bases and J by 4 bases. The CDR3 loop spans 13 amino acids. Germline V lookup: CDR1 MDHEN, CDR2 SYDVKM. The chain's CDR3 is CASRNRGNQPQHF. The CDR3 nucleotides read TGTGCCAGCAGAAACAGGGGTAATCAGCCCCAGCATTTT.

V gene TRBV21-1 combines with J gene TRBJ1-2; the table assigns TRBD1, which was not confirmed against the DNA. TRBV21-1 constitutes a pseudogene. The CDR3 is 19 amino acids. CDR3 protein: CASSKVRGHIPSANYGYTF. The CDR3 coding sequence is TGTGCCAGCAGCAAAGTCAGGGGACATATCCCCTCAGCTAACTATGGCTACACCTTC.

The rearrangement uses TRBV5-1 and TRBJ2-7, with D possibly TRBD2 on 5 matching bases. Germline V gene data show CDR1 as SGHRS and CDR2 as YFSETQ. Trimming left V 2 bases short and J 3 bases short, with 12 bases between. The CDR3 extends over 14 amino acids. CDR3 nucleotides: TGCGCCAGCAGCTTAAGTTGGGAGTACTACGAGCAGTACTTC. Translation: CASSLSWEYYEQYF.

The chain couples TRBV6-1 to TRBJ2-7; 10 positions match TRBD1. CDR3 length: 13 residues. Germline CDR1 and CDR2: MNHNS and SASEGT. Germline trimming cut 8 bases from V and 0 bases from J; bases unmatched to any gene: 1. The chain's CDR3 is CASGTGDSYEQYF. Written as DNA, the CDR3 is TGTGCCAGCGGGACAGGGGACTCCTACGAGCAGTACTTC.

This clone has only one observation. This chain uses TRBV12-5 with TRBJ2-7, with D perhaps matching TRBD2 (5 bases). The germline V and J ends were trimmed by 0 bases and 2 bases, with 17 bases remaining between them. Germline values: CDR1 LGHNT, CDR2 FRNRAP. This CDR3 is built from 17 residues. This CDR3 is CASGLVEPGVPTYEQYF. In nucleotides, the CDR3 is TGTGCTAGTGGTTTGGTAGAACCCGGGGTTCCCACCTACGAGCAGTACTTC.

V gene TRBV4-2 combines with J gene TRBJ2-7; 10 nucleotides line up with TRBD2. After removal of 0 bases from V and 1 base from J, the junction contained 6 bases not matched to a gene. There are 17 residues in the CDR3. Germline V lookup: CDR1 LGHNA, CDR2 YNFKEQ. The chain's CDR3 is CASSQDHGLADSYEQYF. The DNA of the CDR3 is TGTGCCAGCAGCCAAGATCATGGACTAGCGGATTCCTACGAGCAGTACTTC.

The V call is TRBV19, the J call TRBJ2-3; the match to TRBD2 covers 10 bases. CDR1 LNHDA and CDR2 SQIVND come from the germline V gene (reference sequence). The CDR3 loop spans 16 amino acids. The junction had 7 bases not matched to a gene; V was cut back by 3 bases and J by 4 bases. The CDR3 region has the DNA TGTGCCAGTAGTATCGGCCTAGCGGGAGTGGCAGATACGCAGTATTTT. It codes for CASSIGLAGVADTQYF.

The V call is TRBV14, the J call TRBJ2-5; 7 bases match TRBD2. V gave up 4 bases and J gave up 5 bases; unmatched junction bases: 13. CDR1 and CDR2 from the germline V gene are SGHDN and FVKESK. CDR3 length equals 16 residues. CDR3 loop: CASSPFLWGEGETQYF. The CDR3 nucleotides are TGTGCCAGCAGCCCCTTTTTGTGGGGGGAGGGGGAGACCCAGTACTTC.